The 31 T cell receptor beta chains below were found in one sample sequenced in a study of technical replicates of blood from four donors. Data came from immunoSEQ multiplex PCR; TCRdb stores just in-frame clones and leaves some out. The sample consists of 15,000 or so clones, about 89% of them appearing once. Sequenced sample: PBMCs. Every receptor here comes from a human donor in good health.

CDR3 sequence reads: CASSLEVGREAFF. The CDR3, as DNA: TGTGCCAGCAGCTTGGAGGTAGGCCGGGAGGCTTTCTTT. The rearrangement joins TRBV5-4 to TRBJ1-1, with D unclear. The CDR3 runs to 13 residues. The V end lost 0 bases, the J end lost 11 bases, and 14 bases lay between the germline ends. Germline V lookup: CDR1 SGHNT, CDR2 YYREEE (reference sequence).

V is TRBV5-1 and J is TRBJ2-7; 9 positions agree with TRBD1. With V trimmed by 4 bases and J by 3 bases, 5 bases remained unmatched. CDR1 is SGHRS and CDR2 is YFSETQ in the germline V gene. CDR3 length: 14 residues. This CDR3 reads CASSPRQGGYEQYF. CDR3 DNA: TGCGCCAGCAGCCCGAGACAGGGGGGCTACGAGCAGTACTTC.

This clone has only one observation. The junction departs from germline at one end; a sequencing error may be responsible. V is TRBV2 and J is TRBJ2-2; 9 bases match TRBD2. Germline V gives CDR1 SNHLY, CDR2 FYNNEI. The CDR3 has 17 residues. CDR3 sequence reads: CASSETSGWMNPGELFF. The CDR3 coding sequence is TGTGCCAGCAGTGAGACTAGCGGATGGATGAACCCCGGGGAGCTGTTTTTT.

V and J are TRBV27 and TRBJ2-6, with D unresolved. The CDR3 runs to 14 residues. The germline V and J ends were trimmed by 7 bases and 0 bases, with 7 bases remaining between them. Germline CDR1 is MNHEY and CDR2 is SMNVEV (reference sequence). The CDR3 here is CASKTHSGANVLTF. The CDR3 nucleotides are TGTGCCAGCAAGACTCACTCTGGGGCCAACGTCCTGACTTTC.

J is TRBJ2-7 and V is TRBV11-2, with 9 bases fitting TRBD1. This CDR3 region has 15 residues. Trimming at V came to 6 bases and at J to 3 bases, leaving 9 bases not matched to a gene. Germline loops: CDR1 SGHAT, CDR2 FQNNGV. The CDR3 DNA follows: TGTGCCAGCAGTTTAAGGACAGGGGCGAACTACGAGCAGTACTTC. Protein product: CASSLRTGANYEQYF.

This rearrangement joins TRBV27 to TRBJ2-1; 7 nucleotides align to TRBD2. The germline CDR1 and CDR2 sequences are MNHEY and SMNVEV (reference sequence). The V and J ends lost 1 base and 4 bases, in that order; junction bases with no gene match: 4. The CDR3 has 15 residues. CDR3 loop: CASSLWGGGYNEQFF. For the CDR3, the DNA is TGTGCCAGCAGTTTATGGGGCGGGGGTTACAATGAGCAGTTCTTC.

In this sample, this clone turned up once. This chain's CDR3 is CASSLTGGGQPQHF. CDR3 sequence (DNA): TGTGCCAGCAGCCTCACAGGGGGAGGTCAGCCCCAGCATTTT. The chain has TRBV7-9 and TRBJ1-5, with 8 bases lining up with TRBD1. V was pared by 5 bases and J by 6 bases, with 6 bases of the junction left unmatched. CDR3 length: 14 residues. The germline V gene has CDR1 SEHNR and CDR2 FQNEAQ (reference sequence).

This chain connects TRBV21-1 to TRBJ2-6; the table calls TRBD1, which could not be checked here. TRBV21-1 is deemed a pseudogene. This CDR3 region has 19 residues. CDR3 nucleotides: TGTGCCAGCAGCGGGATTACAGGGCCCAGGGTCTCTAATACCAACGTCCTGACTTTC. Its translation is CASSGITGPRVSNTNVLTF.

The rearrangement joins TRBV6-4 to TRBJ2-7; D possibly corresponds to TRBD1 (5 bases). Trimming stripped 0 bases from V and 3 bases from J, with 12 bases between. This CDR3 region has 15 residues. CDR1 and CDR2 (germline): MRHNA, SNTAGT. Here the CDR3 reads CASSDSPQGGYEQYF. CDR3 in DNA: TGTGCCAGCAGTGACTCCCCGCAGGGTGGCTACGAGCAGTACTTC.

The CDR3 region is CASSIKWGDTGELFF. In DNA form, the CDR3 reads TGTGCCAGTAGTATTAAGTGGGGGGACACCGGGGAGCTGTTTTTT. V is TRBV19 and J is TRBJ2-2, with a possible D match to TRBD2 (6 bases). The V and J ends lost 3 bases and 3 bases respectively, with 11 bases between them. Germline values: CDR1 LNHDA, CDR2 SQIVND (reference sequence). The CDR3 is 15 amino acids.

This chain links TRBV5-4 with TRBJ2-2, with 7 positions matching TRBD2. Trimming cost V 4 bases and J 1 base; bases outside gene matches: 7. The CDR3 has 16 amino acids. The germline gives CDR1 SGHNT, CDR2 YYREEE (reference sequence). The CDR3 reads CASSQGGGGNTGELFF. Written as DNA, the CDR3 is TGTGCCAGCAGCCAGGGAGGCGGGGGGAACACCGGGGAGCTGTTTTTT.

The chain employs TRBV9 and TRBJ2-1, with D tentatively TRBD2 (5 bases). The CDR3 extends over 16 amino acids. Per germline, CDR1 SGDLS and CDR2 YYNGEE. V was pared by 0 bases and J by 7 bases, with 17 bases between. Here the CDR3 DNA reads TGTGCCAGCAGCGTAGATCCCGGACTGTTGGGGAATGAGCAGTTCTTC. Amino acid sequence: CASSVDPGLLGNEQFF.

The chain uses TRBV27 and TRBJ2-1; 9 bases are a match to TRBD2. Unmatched junction bases numbered 5, after V lost 4 bases and J lost 4 bases. Germline V gene sequence: CDR1 MNHEY, CDR2 SMNVEV (reference sequence). The CDR3 is 15 residues long. CDR3 nucleotide sequence: TGTGCCAGCAGTTCGTTAGCGGGAGAATACAATGAGCAGTTCTTC. Translation: CASSSLAGEYNEQFF.

The chain couples TRBV6-6 to TRBJ2-2; D is ambiguous. This CDR3 region has 14 residues. Germline CDR1 MNHNY, CDR2 SVGAGI (reference sequence). Trimming stripped 0 bases from V and 8 bases from J, with 10 bases between. CDR3 nucleotides: TGTGCCAGCAGTTACTCCCGAGAACGGGGGGAGCTGTTTTTT. This encodes CASSYSRERGELFF.

This clone was observed once. This chain connects TRBV25-1 to TRBJ2-3; no clear D gene. Germline CDR1 and CDR2: MGHDK and SYGVNS. V shed 2 bases and J shed 6 bases, with 21 bases lying between them. The CDR3 loop spans 17 amino acids. Written as DNA, the CDR3 is TGTGCCAGCAGTGAAAAAACCCCCACCGGAGTACCGGATACGCAGTATTTT. Its protein product is CASSEKTPTGVPDTQYF.

The chain joins TRBV10-3 to TRBJ1-1; 7 bases match TRBD1. The CDR3 is made up of 13 amino acids. The junction had 3 bases not matched to a gene; V was cut back by 8 bases and J by 0 bases. Germline CDR1 ENHRY, CDR2 SYGVKD. CDR3 region: CAISGGMNTEAFF. CDR3 DNA sequence: TGTGCCATCTCAGGGGGGATGAACACTGAAGCTTTCTTT.

V gene TRBV5-5 combines with J gene TRBJ2-2; 10 nucleotides agree with TRBD2. The CDR3 length is 16 residues. CDR1 and CDR2 from the germline V gene are SGHKS and YYEKEE (reference sequence). V lost 4 bases, J lost 0 bases, and 3 bases stayed unmatched. The CDR3 nucleotides are TGTGCCAGCAGCCAGGGGACTAGCGCGAACACCGGGGAGCTGTTTTTT. This sequence encodes CASSQGTSANTGELFF. Supplemented by reference TRBV5-5 and TRBJ2-2, the full variable domain reads DAGVTQSPTHLIKTRGQQVTLRCSPISGHKSVSWYQQVLGQGPQFIFQYYEKEERGRGNFPDRFSARQFPNYSSELNVNALLLGDSALYLCASSQGTSANTGELFFGEGSRLTVL.

This clone was seen more than once but under ten times. The chain links TRBV29-1 to TRBJ2-1; 10 nucleotides agree with TRBD2. The V gene's germline CDR1 is SQVTM and CDR2 ANQGSEA. This CDR3 spans 16 amino acids. The ends lost 7 bases at V and 7 bases at J; junction bases unmatched: 16. The CDR3 bases are TGCAGCGCTGGGGGCGATGCTAGCGGGAGCCGTAATGAGCAGTTCTTC. Protein product: CSAGGDASGSRNEQFF.

V gene TRBV7-9 combines with J gene TRBJ1-5; 10 bases line up with TRBD1. V lost 5 bases, J lost 15 bases, and 7 bases stayed unmatched. This CDR3 comprises 12 residues. CDR1 and CDR2 from the germline V gene are SEHNR and FQNEAQ (reference sequence). The CDR3: CASSIGQGGWHF. In nucleotides, the CDR3 is TGTGCCAGCAGCATTGGACAGGGGGGATGGCATTTT.

The chain carries TRBV21-1 and TRBJ2-1; the table's D call, TRBD2, has no DNA check behind it. TRBV21-1 counts as a pseudogene. This CDR3 contains 17 residues. This CDR3 reads CASSKGRTSSRENEQFF. CDR3 sequence (DNA): TGTGCCAGCAGCAAGGGCCGGACTAGTTCGCGGGAGAATGAGCAGTTCTTC.

This chain connects TRBV5-1 to TRBJ2-1; D might be TRBD1 (6 bases). V was pared by 4 bases and J by 9 bases, with 14 bases between. CDR1 is SGHRS and CDR2 is YFSETQ in the germline V gene. The CDR3 contains 13 residues. The CDR3 reads CASSGQTGTEQFF. CDR3 DNA: TGCGCCAGCAGCGGCCAGACAGGAACTGAGCAGTTCTTC.

The V gene is TRBV11-2, the J gene TRBJ2-3; the match to TRBD2 covers 9 bases. Germline lookup yields CDR1 SGHAT and CDR2 FQNNGV. The V and J ends lost 6 bases and 0 bases, in that order; junction bases with no gene match: 7. CDR3 length equals 16 residues. CDR3 region: CASRIGGRGSTDTQYF. In nucleotides, the CDR3 is TGTGCCAGCAGGATTGGCGGGAGGGGGAGCACAGATACGCAGTATTTT.

This CDR3 is CASSPPSGSASREQYF. The CDR3 coding sequence is TGTGCCAGCTCACCACCGTCAGGGTCGGCCTCGAGAGAGCAGTACTTC. The gene calls are TRBV18 and TRBJ2-7; tentatively, D is TRBD1 (5 bases). The CDR3 consists of 16 residues. Trimming removed 0 bases at V and 7 bases at J, with 19 bases between. Germline V gene data show CDR1 as KGHSH and CDR2 as LQKENI.

The chain employs TRBV6-5 and TRBJ2-7; weak D call: TRBD1 (6 bases). Germline assignment: CDR1 MNHEY and CDR2 SVGAGI. V lost 8 bases to trimming and J lost 0 bases, with 8 bases between them. The CDR3 loop spans 12 amino acids. The CDR3 sequence is CASQDSSYEQYF. CDR3 nucleotides: TGTGCCAGCCAGGACAGCTCCTACGAGCAGTACTTC.

For this clone: One end of the junction varies from germline; a read error may be responsible. The V and J genes are TRBV6-1 and TRBJ2-1; 7 positions match TRBD2. The CDR3 is made up of 15 amino acids. The germline V gene encodes CDR1 MNHNS and CDR2 SASEGT. The CDR3 loop is CASNELANPYNEQFF. CDR3 DNA sequence: TGTGCCAGCAATGAACTAGCGAATCCTTACAATGAGCAGTTCTTC.

The chain joins TRBV5-1 to TRBJ2-7, with D possibly matching TRBD2 (7 bases). The V and J ends lost 4 bases and 7 bases respectively, with 15 bases between them. The CDR3 is made up of 13 amino acids. In germline, CDR1 is SGHRS, CDR2 YFSETQ. Written as DNA, the CDR3 is TGCGCCAGCAGCCCAGGGGAGGGTAGAGAGCAGTACTTC. Protein sequence: CASSPGEGREQYF. Looking up the rest from reference TRBV5-1 and TRBJ2-7 gives the full variable domain: KAGVTQTPRYLIKTRGQQVTLSCSPISGHRSVSWYQQTPGQGLQFLFEYFSETQRNKGNFPGRFSGRQFSNSRSEMNVSTLELGDSALYLCASSPGEGREQYFGPGTRLTVT.

The V and J genes are TRBV5-4 and TRBJ2-7, with D unresolved. Trimming stripped 1 base from V and 5 bases from J, with 4 bases between. The germline V gene has CDR1 SGHNT and CDR2 YYREEE (reference sequence). CDR3 length: 11 residues. The DNA of the CDR3 is TGTGCCAGCAGCTTGTCGGACGAGCAGTACTTC. Translation: CASSLSDEQYF.

The chain uses TRBV6-6 and TRBJ2-1, with 8 bases aligning to TRBD1. This CDR3 comprises 14 residues. The V gene end was trimmed by 4 bases and the J gene end by 2 bases; junction bases not matched to a gene: 1. Germline loops: CDR1 MNHNY, CDR2 SVGAGI (reference sequence). The CDR3 nucleotides read TGTGCCAGCAGTTCACAGGGGGCCTACAATGAGCAGTTCTTC. Amino acids: CASSSQGAYNEQFF.

V usage is TRBV7-8 and J usage is TRBJ2-1; 8 bases map to TRBD1. The CDR3 spans 15 residues. Germline lookup yields CDR1 SGHVS and CDR2 FQNEAQ. Trimming took 5 bases from V and 3 from J; bases not matched to a gene: 6. Written as DNA, the CDR3 is TGTGCCAGCAGCCTCGACAGGGGCAACTACAATGAGCAGTTCTTC. This codes for CASSLDRGNYNEQFF.

This clone occurred once. V usage is TRBV15 and J usage is TRBJ2-7, with D possibly TRBD1 on 5 matching bases. The V gene lost 3 bases and the J gene lost 7 bases, with 16 bases spanning the gap. The germline gives CDR1 LNHNV, CDR2 YYDKDF (reference sequence). The CDR3 sequence is 14 residues long. CDR3 region: CATSRDTFVGEQYF. CDR3 DNA sequence: TGTGCCACCAGCAGGGACACCTTCGTTGGAGAGCAGTACTTC.

The chain combines TRBV5-1 with TRBJ1-2, with TRBD1 identical over 9 bases. Germline V gene data show CDR1 as SGHRS and CDR2 as YFSETQ. This CDR3 spans 14 amino acids. The V and J ends lost 0 bases and 5 bases, in that order; junction bases with no gene match: 2. The CDR3 DNA reads TGCGCCAGCAGCTTGGGAGACAGGGGGTATGGCTACACCTTC. Protein: CASSLGDRGYGYTF.